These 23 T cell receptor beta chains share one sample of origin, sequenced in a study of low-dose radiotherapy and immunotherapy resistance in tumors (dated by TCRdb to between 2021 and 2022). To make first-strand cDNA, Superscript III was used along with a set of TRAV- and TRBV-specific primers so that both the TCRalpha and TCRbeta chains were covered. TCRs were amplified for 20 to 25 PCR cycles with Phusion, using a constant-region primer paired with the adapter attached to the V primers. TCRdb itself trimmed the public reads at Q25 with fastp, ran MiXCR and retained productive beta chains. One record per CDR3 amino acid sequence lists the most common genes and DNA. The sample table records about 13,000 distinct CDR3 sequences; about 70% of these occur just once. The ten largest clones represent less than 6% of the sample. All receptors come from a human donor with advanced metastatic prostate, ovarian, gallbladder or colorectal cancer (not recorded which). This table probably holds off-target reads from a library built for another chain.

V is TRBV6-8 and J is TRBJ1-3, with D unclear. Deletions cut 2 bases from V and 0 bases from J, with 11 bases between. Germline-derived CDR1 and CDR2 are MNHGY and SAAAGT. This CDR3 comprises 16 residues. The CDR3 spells CASSYEYSGSGNTIYF. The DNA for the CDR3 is TGTGCCAGCAGTTACGAATACTCCGGCTCTGGAAACACCATATATTTT.

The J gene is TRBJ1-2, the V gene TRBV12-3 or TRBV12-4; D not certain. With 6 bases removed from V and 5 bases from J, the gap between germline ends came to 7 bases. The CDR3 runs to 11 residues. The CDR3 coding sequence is TGTGCCAGCAGGAGGAGTTATGGCTACACCTTC. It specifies CASRRSYGYTF.

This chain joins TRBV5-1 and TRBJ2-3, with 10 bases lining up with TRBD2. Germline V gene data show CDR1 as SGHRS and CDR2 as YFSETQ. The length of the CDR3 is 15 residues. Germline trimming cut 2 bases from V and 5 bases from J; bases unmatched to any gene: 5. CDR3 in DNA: TGCGCCAGCAGCTTCAGCGGGGGGGCCGGAGATACGCAGTATTTT. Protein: CASSFSGGAGDTQYF.

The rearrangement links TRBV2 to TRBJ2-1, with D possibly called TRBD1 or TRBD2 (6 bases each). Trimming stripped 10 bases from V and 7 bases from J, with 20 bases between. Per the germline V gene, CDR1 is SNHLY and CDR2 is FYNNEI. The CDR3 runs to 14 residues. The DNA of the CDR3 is TGTGCCACCTTAGGGGGGCCGGCAGGGAATGAGCAGTTCTTC. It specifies CATLGGPAGNEQFF.

CDR3 amino acids: CASRTSGTINNSPLHF. DNA for the CDR3: TGTGCCAGTCGAACCTCCGGGACCATTAATAATTCACCCCTCCACTTT. V usage is TRBV19 and J usage is TRBJ1-6; a possible D gene is TRBD1 (5 bases). This CDR3 has 16 amino acids. CDR1 is LNHDA and CDR2 is SQIVND in the germline V gene (reference sequence). V lost 8 bases to trimming and J lost 5 bases, with 19 bases between them.

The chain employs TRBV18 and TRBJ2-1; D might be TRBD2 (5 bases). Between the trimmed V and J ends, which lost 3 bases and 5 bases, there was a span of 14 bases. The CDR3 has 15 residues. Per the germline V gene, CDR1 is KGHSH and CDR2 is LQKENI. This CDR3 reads CASSPRAGLNNEQFF. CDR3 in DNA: TGTGCCAGCTCACCTCGTGCGGGCCTGAACAATGAGCAGTTCTTC.

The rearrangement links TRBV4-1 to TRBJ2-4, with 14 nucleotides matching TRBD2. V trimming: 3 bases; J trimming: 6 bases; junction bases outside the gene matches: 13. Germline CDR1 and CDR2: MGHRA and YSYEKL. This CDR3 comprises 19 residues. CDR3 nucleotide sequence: TGCGCCAGCAGCCAGGCAACCGGGACTAGCGGGGGCCCTAGAAACATTCAGTACTTC. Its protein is CASSQATGTSGGPRNIQYF.

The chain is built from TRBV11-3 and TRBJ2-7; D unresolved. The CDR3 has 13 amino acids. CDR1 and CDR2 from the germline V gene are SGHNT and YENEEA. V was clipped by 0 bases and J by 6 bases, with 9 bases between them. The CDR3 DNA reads TGTGCCAGCAGCTTAGATTCTTATGGCGAGCAGTACTTC. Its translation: CASSLDSYGEQYF.

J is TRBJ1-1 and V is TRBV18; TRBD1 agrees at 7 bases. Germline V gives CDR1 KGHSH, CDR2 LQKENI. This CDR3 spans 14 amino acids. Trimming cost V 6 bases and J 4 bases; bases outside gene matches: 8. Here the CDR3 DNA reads TGTGCCAGCTCTATGGGACAGCAAATCACTGAAGCTTTCTTT. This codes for CASSMGQQITEAFF.

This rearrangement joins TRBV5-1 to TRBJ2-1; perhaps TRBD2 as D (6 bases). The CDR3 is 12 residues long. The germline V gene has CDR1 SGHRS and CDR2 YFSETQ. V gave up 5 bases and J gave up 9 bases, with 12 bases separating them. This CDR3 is CASSSGDAEQFF. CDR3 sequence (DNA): TGCGCCAGCAGTTCGGGGGATGCTGAGCAGTTCTTC. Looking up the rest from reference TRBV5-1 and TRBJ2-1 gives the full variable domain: KAGVTQTPRYLIKTRGQQVTLSCSPISGHRSVSWYQQTPGQGLQFLFEYFSETQRNKGNFPGRFSGRQFSNSRSEMNVSTLELGDSALYLCASSSGDAEQFFGPGTRLTVL.

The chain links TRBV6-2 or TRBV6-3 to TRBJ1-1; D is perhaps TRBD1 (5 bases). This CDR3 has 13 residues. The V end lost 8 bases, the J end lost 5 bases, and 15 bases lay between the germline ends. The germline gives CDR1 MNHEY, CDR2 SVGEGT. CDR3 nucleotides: TGTGCCAGCTGGGAAGGGGATGGGACTGAAGCTTTCTTT. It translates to CASWEGDGTEAFF.

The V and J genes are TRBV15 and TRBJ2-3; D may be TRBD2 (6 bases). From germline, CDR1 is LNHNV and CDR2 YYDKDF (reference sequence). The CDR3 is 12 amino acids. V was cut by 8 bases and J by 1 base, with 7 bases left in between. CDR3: CATGGRTDTQYF. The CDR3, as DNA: TGTGCCACCGGAGGGCGCACAGATACGCAGTATTTT. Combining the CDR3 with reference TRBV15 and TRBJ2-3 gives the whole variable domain DAMVIQNPRYQVTQFGKPVTLSCSQTLNHNVMYWYQQKSSQAPKLLFHYYDKDFNNEADTPDNFQSRRPNTSFCFLDIRSPGLGDTAMYLCATGGRTDTQYFGPGTRLTVL.

The CDR3 sequence: CASSLPGGGTEEQYF. The CDR3, as DNA: TGTGCCAGCAGTTTACCGGGGGGCGGAACGGAAGAGCAGTACTTC. This sequence joins TRBV28 and TRBJ2-7; possibly TRBD2 for D (7 bases). Looked up from germline, CDR1 is MDHEN and CDR2 is SYDVKM. Trimming stripped 2 bases from V and 7 bases from J, with 18 bases between. This CDR3 is 15 amino acids long.

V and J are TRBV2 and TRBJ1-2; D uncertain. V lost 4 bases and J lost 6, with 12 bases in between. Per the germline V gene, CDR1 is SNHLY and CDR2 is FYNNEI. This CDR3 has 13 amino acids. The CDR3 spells CASSVVSEDGYTF. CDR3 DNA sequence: TGTGCCAGCAGTGTGGTGTCAGAAGATGGCTACACCTTC.

This CDR3 is CASSGRDYLQEQFF. For the CDR3, the DNA is TGTGCCAGCAGCGGCAGGGACTACCTACAGGAGCAGTTCTTC. The chain couples TRBV7-9 to TRBJ2-1; 7 bases match TRBD2. With 5 bases clipped from V and 10 bases from J, the junction kept 11 bases outside the gene matches. Per germline, CDR1 SEHNR and CDR2 FQNEAQ (reference sequence). CDR3 length: 14 amino acids.

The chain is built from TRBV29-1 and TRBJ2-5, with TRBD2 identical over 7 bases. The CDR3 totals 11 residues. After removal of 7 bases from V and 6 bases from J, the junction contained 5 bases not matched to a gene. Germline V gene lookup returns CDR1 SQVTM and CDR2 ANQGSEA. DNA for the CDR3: TGCAGCGCGTGGGGGGGACAGACCCAGTACTTC. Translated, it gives CSAWGGQTQYF.

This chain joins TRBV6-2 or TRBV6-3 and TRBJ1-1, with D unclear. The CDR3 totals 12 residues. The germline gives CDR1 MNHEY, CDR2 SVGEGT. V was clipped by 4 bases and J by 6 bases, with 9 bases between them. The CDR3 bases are TGTGCCAGCAGTTCCAGATATTCTGAAGCTTTCTTT. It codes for CASSSRYSEAFF.

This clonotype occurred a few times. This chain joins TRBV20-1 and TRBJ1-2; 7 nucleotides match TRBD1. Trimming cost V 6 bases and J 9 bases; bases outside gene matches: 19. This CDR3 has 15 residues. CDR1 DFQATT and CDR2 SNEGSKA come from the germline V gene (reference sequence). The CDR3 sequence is CSAPLIGTVRSSYTF. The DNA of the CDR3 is TGCAGTGCACCACTAATCGGGACAGTACGTTCAAGCTACACCTTC.

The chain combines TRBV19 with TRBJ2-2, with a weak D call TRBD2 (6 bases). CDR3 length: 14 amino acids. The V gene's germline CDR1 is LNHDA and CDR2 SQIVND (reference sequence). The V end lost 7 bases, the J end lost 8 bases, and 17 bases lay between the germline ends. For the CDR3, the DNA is TGTGCCAGTACCGCGGGACTTCTCTCGGGGGAGCTGTTTTTT. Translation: CASTAGLLSGELFF. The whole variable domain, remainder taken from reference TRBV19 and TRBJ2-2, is DGGITQSPKYLFRKEGQNVTLSCEQNLNHDAMYWYRQDPGQGLRLIYYSQIVNDFQKGDIAEGYSVSREKKESFPLTVTSAQKNPTAFYLCASTAGLLSGELFFGEGSRLTVL.

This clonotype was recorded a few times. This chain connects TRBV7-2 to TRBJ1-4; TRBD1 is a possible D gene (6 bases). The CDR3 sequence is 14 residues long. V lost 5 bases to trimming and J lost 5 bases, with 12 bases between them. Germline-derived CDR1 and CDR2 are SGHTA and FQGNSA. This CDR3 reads CASSPDRNNEKLFF. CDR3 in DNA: TGTGCCAGCAGCCCAGACAGGAACAATGAAAAACTGTTTTTT.

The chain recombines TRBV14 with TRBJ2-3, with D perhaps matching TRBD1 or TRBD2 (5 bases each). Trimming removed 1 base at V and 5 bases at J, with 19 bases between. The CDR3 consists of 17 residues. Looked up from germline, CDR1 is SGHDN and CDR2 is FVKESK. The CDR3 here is CASSQGGTPRGEDTQYF. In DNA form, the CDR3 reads TGTGCCAGCAGCCAAGGGGGGACCCCGCGAGGGGAAGATACGCAGTATTTT.

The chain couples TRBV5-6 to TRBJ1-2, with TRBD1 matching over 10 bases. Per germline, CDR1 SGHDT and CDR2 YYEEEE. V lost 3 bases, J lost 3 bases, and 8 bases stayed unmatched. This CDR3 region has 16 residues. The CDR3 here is CASSSVGQGNHYGYTF. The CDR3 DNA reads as TGTGCCAGCAGCTCGGTGGGACAGGGGAACCACTATGGCTACACCTTC.

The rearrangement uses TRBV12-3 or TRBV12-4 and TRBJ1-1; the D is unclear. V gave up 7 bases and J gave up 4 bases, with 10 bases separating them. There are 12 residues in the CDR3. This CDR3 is CASTLGITEAFF. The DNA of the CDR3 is TGTGCCAGCACGCTGGGAATCACTGAAGCTTTCTTT.